This TCR beta chain appears in the sequencing data of a study of beta chain features in type 1 diabetes. As for the study in general: The patients were much like the healthy donors in age, gender and cell yields.

This clone came up a few times. The investigators reverse transcribed all of the isolated RNA, so they sequenced expressed TCRB transcripts. The assay was immunoSEQ multiplex PCR, and TCRdb's table has in-frame clones only and misses some. The sample contains roughly 250,000 clones, more than 65% of which appear only once. Germline CDR1 and CDR2: SQVTM and ANQGSEA. CDR3 size: 13 residues. V dropped 6 bases and J dropped 7; count of bases not matched to a gene: 9. Sequencing was performed on naive CD4+ T cells from blood. The rearrangement links TRBV29-1 to TRBJ2-3; 8 bases line up with TRBD2. The sequence was collected from a man aged 30 to 45 in good health. CDR3 nucleotide sequence: TGCAGCGTGGAGCGGGGGCAAAGGAATACGCAGTATTTT. Protein sequence: CSVERGQRNTQYF.